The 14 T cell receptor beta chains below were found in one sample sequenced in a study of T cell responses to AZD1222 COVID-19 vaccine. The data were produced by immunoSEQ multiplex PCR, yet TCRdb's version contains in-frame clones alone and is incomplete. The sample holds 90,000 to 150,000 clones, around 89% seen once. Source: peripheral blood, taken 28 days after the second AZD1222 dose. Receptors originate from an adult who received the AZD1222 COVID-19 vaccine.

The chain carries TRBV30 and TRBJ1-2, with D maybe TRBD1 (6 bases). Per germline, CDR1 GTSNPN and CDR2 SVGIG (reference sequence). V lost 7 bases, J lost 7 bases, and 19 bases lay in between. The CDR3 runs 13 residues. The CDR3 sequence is CALRRGRLAGYTF. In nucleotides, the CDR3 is TGTGCCTTACGACGGGGGCGCTTGGCTGGCTACACCTTC.

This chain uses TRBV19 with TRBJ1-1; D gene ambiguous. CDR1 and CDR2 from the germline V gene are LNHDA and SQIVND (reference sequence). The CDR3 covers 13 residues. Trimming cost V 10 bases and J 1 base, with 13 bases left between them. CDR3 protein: CATRSLENTEAFF. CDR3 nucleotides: TGTGCCACTCGCAGTTTAGAGAACACTGAAGCTTTCTTT.

The CDR3: CASSSLLLAGVSRGEQFF. The CDR3, as DNA: TGTGCCAGCAGTTCCCTTCTACTAGCGGGAGTATCCCGTGGAGAGCAGTTCTTC. V and J are TRBV28 and TRBJ2-1; 11 positions match TRBD2. V lost 4 bases and J lost 10; bases outside the gene matches: 18. The CDR3 has 18 amino acids. Per the germline V gene, CDR1 is MDHEN and CDR2 is SYDVKM.

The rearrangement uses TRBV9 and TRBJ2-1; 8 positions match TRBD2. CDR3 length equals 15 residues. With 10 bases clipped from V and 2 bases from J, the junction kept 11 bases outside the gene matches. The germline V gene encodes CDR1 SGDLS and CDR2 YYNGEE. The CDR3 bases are TGTGCCCCCAGCGACGGGGGGGTCCCCTACAATGAGCAGTTCTTC. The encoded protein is CAPSDGGVPYNEQFF.

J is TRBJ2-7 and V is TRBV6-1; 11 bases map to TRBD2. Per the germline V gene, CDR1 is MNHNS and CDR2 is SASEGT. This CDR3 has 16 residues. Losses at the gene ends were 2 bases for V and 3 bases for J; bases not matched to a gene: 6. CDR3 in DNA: TGTGCCAGCAGTGAACCGGGACTAGCGGCCTTCTACGAGCAGTACTTC. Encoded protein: CASSEPGLAAFYEQYF.

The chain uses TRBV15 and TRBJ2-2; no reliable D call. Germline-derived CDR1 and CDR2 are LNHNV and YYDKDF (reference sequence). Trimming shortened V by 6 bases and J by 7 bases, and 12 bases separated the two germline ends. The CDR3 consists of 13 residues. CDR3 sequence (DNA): TGTGCCACCAGTGCTCGGGCCCACGGGGAGCTGTTTTTT. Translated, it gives CATSARAHGELFF.

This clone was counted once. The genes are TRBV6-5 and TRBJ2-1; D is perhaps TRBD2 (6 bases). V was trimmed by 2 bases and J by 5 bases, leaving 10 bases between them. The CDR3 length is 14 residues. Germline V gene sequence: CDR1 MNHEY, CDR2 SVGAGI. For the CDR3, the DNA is TGTGCCAGCAGTTACATGGAGGGAAACAATGAGCAGTTCTTC. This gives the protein CASSYMEGNNEQFF.

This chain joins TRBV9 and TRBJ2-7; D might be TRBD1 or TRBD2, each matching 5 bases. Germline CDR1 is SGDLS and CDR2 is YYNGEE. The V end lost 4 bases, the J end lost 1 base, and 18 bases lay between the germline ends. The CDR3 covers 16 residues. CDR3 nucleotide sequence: TGTGCCAGCAGCTCCGCTCGGGGCGATTCATCCTACGAGCAGTACTTC. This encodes CASSSARGDSSYEQYF.

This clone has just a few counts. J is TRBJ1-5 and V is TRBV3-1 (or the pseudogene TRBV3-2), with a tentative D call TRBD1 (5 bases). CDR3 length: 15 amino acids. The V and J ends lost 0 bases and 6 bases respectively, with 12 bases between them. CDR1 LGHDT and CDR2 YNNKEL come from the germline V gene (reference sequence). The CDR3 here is CASSQDVWGGQPQHF. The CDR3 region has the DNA TGTGCCAGCAGCCAAGACGTATGGGGGGGTCAGCCCCAGCATTTT.

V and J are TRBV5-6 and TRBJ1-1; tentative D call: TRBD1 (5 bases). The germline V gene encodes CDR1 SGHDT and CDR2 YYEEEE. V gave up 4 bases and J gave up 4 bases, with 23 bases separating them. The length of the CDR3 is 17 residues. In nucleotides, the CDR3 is TGTGCCAGCAGCCTGTCGGCATACCAGGGTGGGTTCACTGAAGCTTTCTTT. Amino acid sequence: CASSLSAYQGGFTEAFF.

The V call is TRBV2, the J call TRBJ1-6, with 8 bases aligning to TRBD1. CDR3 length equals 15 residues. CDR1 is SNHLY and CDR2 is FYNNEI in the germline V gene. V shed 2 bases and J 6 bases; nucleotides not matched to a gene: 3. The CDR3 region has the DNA TGTGCCAGCAGTGAAAAGGGACAGGCTAATTCACCCCTCCACTTT. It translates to CASSEKGQANSPLHF.

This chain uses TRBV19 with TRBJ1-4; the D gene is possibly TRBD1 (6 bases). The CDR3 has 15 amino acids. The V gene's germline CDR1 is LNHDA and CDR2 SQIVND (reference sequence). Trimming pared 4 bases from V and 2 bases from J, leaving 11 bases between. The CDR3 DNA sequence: TGTGCCAGTAGTACTCGACAGGCTACTAATGAAAAACTGTTTTTT. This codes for CASSTRQATNEKLFF.

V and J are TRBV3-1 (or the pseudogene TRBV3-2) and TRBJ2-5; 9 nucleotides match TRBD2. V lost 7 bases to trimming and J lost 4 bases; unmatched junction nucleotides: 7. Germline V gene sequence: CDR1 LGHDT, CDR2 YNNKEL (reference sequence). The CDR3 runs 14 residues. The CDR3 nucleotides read TGTGCCAGCACCAGAGGGACTAGCAGAGAGACCCAGTACTTC. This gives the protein CASTRGTSRETQYF.

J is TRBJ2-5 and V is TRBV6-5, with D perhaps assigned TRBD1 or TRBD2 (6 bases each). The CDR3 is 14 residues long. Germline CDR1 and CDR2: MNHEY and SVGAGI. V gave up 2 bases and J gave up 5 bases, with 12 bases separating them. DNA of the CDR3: TGTGCCAGCAGTTACGGGGGGCCCAGGGAGACCCAGTACTTC. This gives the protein CASSYGGPRETQYF.